Listed here are 19 T cell receptor beta chains from one sample, sequenced in a study of blood T cell repertoires in COVID-19. Only in-frame clones appear in the TCRdb table, and some are missing; sequencing was by immunoSEQ multiplex PCR. Of about 200,000 clones detected, approximately 84% appear once; the ten largest clones hold around 6.9%. The sequenced material came from peripheral blood. The source of these receptors is a human donor with acute or convalescent COVID-19. The donor label of this sample is uncertain.

The genes are TRBV28 and TRBJ1-4; D perhaps matches TRBD1 (5 bases). V was shortened by 1 base and J by 7 bases, with 25 bases between the two germline ends. The CDR3 is 19 amino acids. Per the germline V gene, CDR1 is MDHEN and CDR2 is SYDVKM. The CDR3 region is CASSLFGVPLGDQGEKLFF. The CDR3 DNA is TGTGCCAGCAGTTTATTCGGAGTTCCGTTAGGTGACCAGGGTGAAAAACTGTTTTTT.

This chain connects TRBV7-9 to TRBJ2-3, with D maybe TRBD2 (6 bases). The CDR3 loop spans 14 amino acids. Per the germline V gene, CDR1 is SEHNR and CDR2 is FQNEAQ (reference sequence). Trimming took 1 base from V and 4 from J, leaving 9 bases between them. CDR3 protein: CASSLDGRPDTQYF. CDR3 bases: TGTGCCAGCAGCTTAGATGGGAGGCCAGATACGCAGTATTTT.

V is TRBV28 and J is TRBJ2-3, with 7 bases that match TRBD2. Germline trimming cut 5 bases from V and 1 base from J; bases unmatched to any gene: 9. In germline, CDR1 is MDHEN, CDR2 SYDVKM. The CDR3 extends over 16 amino acids. The CDR3 DNA is TGTGCCAGCAGTGCACTAGCGAGCAAGGGCACAGATACGCAGTATTTT. Amino acids: CASSALASKGTDTQYF.

The V call is TRBV28, the J call TRBJ1-3, with TRBD1 as a possible D gene (6 bases). The length of the CDR3 is 15 residues. V was clipped by 5 bases and J by 0 bases, with 11 bases between them. Looked up from germline, CDR1 is MDHEN and CDR2 is SYDVKM. This CDR3 reads CASSPQGSSGNTIYF. CDR3 sequence (DNA): TGTGCCAGCAGTCCCCAGGGGAGCTCTGGAAACACCATATATTTT.

This sequence joins TRBV19 and TRBJ2-7, with 9 bases that match TRBD1. With 5 bases clipped from V and 5 bases from J, the junction kept 13 bases outside the gene matches. This CDR3 is 16 amino acids long. Germline V CDR1 and CDR2: LNHDA, SQIVND (reference sequence). Here the CDR3 DNA reads TGTGCCAGTAGTCCCACAAACAGGGGGCAGGTACACGAGCAGTACTTC. Translating gives CASSPTNRGQVHEQYF. The variable domain in full, with the rest retrieved from reference TRBV19 and TRBJ2-7, is DGGITQSPKYLFRKEGQNVTLSCEQNLNHDAMYWYRQDPGQGLRLIYYSQIVNDFQKGDIAEGYSVSREKKESFPLTVTSAQKNPTAFYLCASSPTNRGQVHEQYFGPGTRLTVT.

The chain couples TRBV2 to TRBJ1-1; 11 bases are a match to TRBD1. The CDR3 loop spans 14 amino acids. V dropped 7 bases and J dropped 5; count of bases not matched to a gene: 6. CDR1 SNHLY and CDR2 FYNNEI come from the germline V gene. Written as DNA, the CDR3 is TGTGCCAGCAACGGACAGGGGGCTGGAACTGAAGCTTTCTTT. This codes for CASNGQGAGTEAFF. The complete variable domain, with remaining parts taken from reference TRBV2 and TRBJ1-1, reads EPEVTQTPSHQVTQMGQEVILRCVPISNHLYFYWYRQILGQKVEFLVSFYNNEISEKSEIFDDQFSVERPDGSNFTLKIRSTKLEDSAMYFCASNGQGAGTEAFFGQGTRLTVV.

This rearrangement joins TRBV5-8 to TRBJ1-5; 7 bases match TRBD1. Per the germline V gene, CDR1 is SGHTS and CDR2 is YDEGEE. There are 14 residues in the CDR3. V lost 5 bases, J lost 6 bases, and 8 bases stayed unmatched. DNA for the CDR3: TGTGCCAGCAGAAAGACAGGGCAGGGTCAGCCCCAGCATTTT. Its translation is CASRKTGQGQPQHF. The variable domain in full, completed from reference TRBV5-8 and TRBJ1-5, reads EAGVTQSPTHLIKTRGQQATLRCSPISGHTSVYWYQQALGLGLQFLLWYDEGEERNRGNFPPRFSGRQFPNYSSELNVNALELEDSALYLCASRKTGQGQPQHFGDGTRLSIL.

The chain has TRBV7-9 and TRBJ1-2, with D unclear. Per the germline V gene, CDR1 is SEHNR and CDR2 is FQNEAQ (reference sequence). The CDR3 runs 13 residues. V was clipped by 3 bases and J by 0 bases, with 5 bases between them. In DNA, the CDR3 is TGTGCCAGCAGCTTCCAGGCTAACTATGGCTACACCTTC. It is translated as CASSFQANYGYTF.

The chain joins TRBV7-9 to TRBJ2-5, with 7 bases aligning to TRBD2. This CDR3 comprises 16 residues. Germline loops: CDR1 SEHNR, CDR2 FQNEAQ (reference sequence). With 0 bases clipped from V and 0 bases from J, the junction kept 4 bases outside the gene matches. The CDR3, as DNA: TGTGCCAGCAGCTTAGCTCGCGGGAGAGACCAAGAGACCCAGTACTTC. This encodes CASSLARGRDQETQYF.

J is TRBJ2-6 and V is TRBV3-1 (or the pseudogene TRBV3-2), with TRBD2 matching 8 bases. The CDR3 has 20 amino acids. J was trimmed by 2 bases and V by 1 base; bases with no gene match: 13. CDR1 and CDR2 (germline): LGHDT, YNNKEL (reference sequence). CDR3 in DNA: TGTGCCAGCAGCCAAGGTGCGGGGGGCGCTTCGGACACTGGGGCCAACGTCCTGACTTTC. Its protein product is CASSQGAGGASDTGANVLTF.

This chain links TRBV12-3 or TRBV12-4 with TRBJ1-2, with a weak D call TRBD1 (6 bases). V lost 6 bases and J 7 bases, leaving 12 bases between the germline ends. This CDR3 region has 12 residues. In nucleotides, the CDR3 is TGTGCCAGCAGCCCAGGGGTTACTGGCTACACCTTC. Protein product: CASSPGVTGYTF.

The chain couples TRBV30 to TRBJ2-2, with 9 bases matching TRBD2. V shed 4 bases, J shed 5 bases, and the junction held 8 bases outside the gene matches. CDR1 and CDR2 from the germline V gene are GTSNPN and SVGIG (reference sequence). This CDR3 has 15 residues. CDR3 bases: TGTGCCTGGACCCTTAGCGGGAGCAGGACCGGGGAGCTGTTTTTT. Translation gives CAWTLSGSRTGELFF. The variable domain in full, completed from reference TRBV30 and TRBJ2-2, reads SQTIHQWPATLVQPVGSPLSLECTVEGTSNPNLYWYRQAAGRGLQLLFYSVGIGQISSEVPQNLSASRPQDRQFILSSKKLLLSDSGFYLCAWTLSGSRTGELFFGEGSRLTVL.

The rearrangement links TRBV5-3 to TRBJ2-5; 10 bases match TRBD1. TRBV5-3 falls under the ORF class, with uncertain function. J gave up 5 bases and V 3 bases, and 10 bases lay outside the gene matches. The CDR3 spans 16 residues. The DNA for the CDR3 is TGTGCCAGAAGCTGGCCGGGACAGGGGAGGACGGAGACCCAGTACTTC. It yields the protein CARSWPGQGRTETQYF.

V is TRBV6-1 and J is TRBJ2-7; 10 positions agree with TRBD2. The J segment lost 2 bases and the V segment lost 3 bases, leaving 13 bases of the junction unmatched. The V gene's germline CDR1 is MNHNS and CDR2 SASEGT. The CDR3 spans 18 residues. The CDR3 DNA is TGTGCCAGCAGTGACCCTGTTCTAGCGGGAGTGATAACCTACGAGCAGTACTTC. As protein: CASSDPVLAGVITYEQYF.

This chain links TRBV6-6 with TRBJ1-1; D gene uncertain. The length of the CDR3 is 14 residues. Trimming stripped 6 bases from V and 0 bases from J, with 11 bases between. The germline V gene encodes CDR1 MNHNY and CDR2 SVGAGI (reference sequence). CDR3 sequence: CASRNYLVNTEAFF. CDR3 nucleotides: TGTGCCAGCAGGAACTACCTCGTGAACACTGAAGCTTTCTTT.

CDR3 loop: CASSLSGANTDTQYF. In DNA, the CDR3 is TGCGCCAGCAGCTTGAGCGGGGCTAACACAGATACGCAGTATTTT. The chain links TRBV5-1 to TRBJ2-3; 7 bases fit TRBD2. The V and J ends lost 1 base and 2 bases, in that order; junction bases with no gene match: 4. This CDR3 is built from 15 residues. Looked up from germline, CDR1 is SGHRS and CDR2 is YFSETQ.

The V and J genes are TRBV30 and TRBJ1-2; 7 bases align to TRBD1. After removal of 2 bases from V and 7 bases from J, the junction contained 7 bases not matched to a gene. The CDR3 totals 13 residues. Looked up from germline, CDR1 is GTSNPN and CDR2 is SVGIG (reference sequence). CDR3 protein: CAWSQGVSSGYTF. CDR3 nucleotide sequence: TGTGCCTGGAGTCAGGGGGTCTCGAGTGGCTACACCTTC.

The chain links TRBV5-1 to TRBJ1-2; TRBD1 matches 12 bases. From germline, CDR1 is SGHRS and CDR2 YFSETQ. After removal of 5 bases from V and 4 bases from J, the junction contained 9 bases not matched to a gene. This CDR3 has 16 residues. This chain's CDR3 is CASRVTGTGGLYGYTF. The DNA for the CDR3 is TGCGCCAGCAGAGTCACAGGGACAGGGGGCCTCTATGGCTACACCTTC.

CDR3 nucleotide sequence: TGTGCCAGCAGCTCAGCGGGTTTTCAAGAGACCCAGTACTTC. The encoded protein is CASSSAGFQETQYF. The chain employs TRBV5-5 and TRBJ2-5; TRBD2 is a possible D gene (6 bases). V was trimmed by 3 bases and J by 2 bases, leaving 11 bases between them. The germline gives CDR1 SGHKS, CDR2 YYEKEE (reference sequence). The CDR3 is 14 residues long. The whole variable domain, remainder taken from reference TRBV5-5 and TRBJ2-5, is DAGVTQSPTHLIKTRGQQVTLRCSPISGHKSVSWYQQVLGQGPQFIFQYYEKEERGRGNFPDRFSARQFPNYSSELNVNALLLGDSALYLCASSSAGFQETQYFGPGTRLLVL.